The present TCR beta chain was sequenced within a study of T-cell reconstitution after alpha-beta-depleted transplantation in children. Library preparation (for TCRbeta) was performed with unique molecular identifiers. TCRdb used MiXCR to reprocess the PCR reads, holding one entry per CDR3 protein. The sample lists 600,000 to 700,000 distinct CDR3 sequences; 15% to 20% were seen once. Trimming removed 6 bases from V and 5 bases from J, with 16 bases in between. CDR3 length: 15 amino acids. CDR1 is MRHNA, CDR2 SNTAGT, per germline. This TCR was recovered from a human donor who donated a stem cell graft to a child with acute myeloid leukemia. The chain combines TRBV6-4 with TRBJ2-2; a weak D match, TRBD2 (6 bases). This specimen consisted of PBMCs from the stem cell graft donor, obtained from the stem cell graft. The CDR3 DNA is TGTGCCAGCAGCCAGCGGGCTGGGAGGACCGGGGAGCTGTTTTTT. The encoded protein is CASSQRAGRTGELFF.